The subject of this entry is one T cell receptor beta chain. Its antigen remains unidentified. Running of the assay took place at deep level. Repertoires were generated with immunoSEQ multiplex PCR, while TCRdb's copy carries only in-frame clones and drops some. This sample carries about 1.5 million clones, roughly 95% of them seen once, and the ten largest clones take over 1%. The data were obtained in a study of shared clonotypes between healthy human individuals. Notes on the study in general: Sequencing depth was a factor that was expected to affect clonotype sharing among donors.

The donor cohort consisted entirely of Caucasian adults residing in Nashville, Tennessee. Material for sequencing was naive CD4+ T cells sorted from blood. Noted subset: CD45RA+ positively selected. This receptor was identified in a man between 25 and 39 years old in good health.

The CDR3 DNA follows: TGTGCCACCAGCAGGGCAGAGACCCAGTACTTC. This gives the protein CATSRAETQYF. The V and J genes are TRBV15 and TRBJ2-5; D ambiguous. Trimming cost V 3 bases and J 4 bases, with 3 bases left between them. This CDR3 has 11 residues. Germline V gene data show CDR1 as LNHNV and CDR2 as YYDKDF (reference sequence).